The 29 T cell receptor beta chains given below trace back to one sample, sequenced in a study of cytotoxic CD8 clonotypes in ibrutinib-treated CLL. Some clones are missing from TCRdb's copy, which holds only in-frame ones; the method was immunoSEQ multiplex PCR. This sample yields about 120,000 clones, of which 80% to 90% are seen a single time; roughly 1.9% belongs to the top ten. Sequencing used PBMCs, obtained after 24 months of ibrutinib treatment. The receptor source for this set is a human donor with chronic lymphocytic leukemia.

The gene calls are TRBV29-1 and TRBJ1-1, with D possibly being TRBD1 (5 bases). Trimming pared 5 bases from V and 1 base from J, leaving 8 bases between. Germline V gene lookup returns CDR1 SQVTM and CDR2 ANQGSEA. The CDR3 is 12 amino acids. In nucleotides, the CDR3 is TGCAGCGTTCTCACAGGGAACACTGAAGCTTTCTTT. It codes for CSVLTGNTEAFF.

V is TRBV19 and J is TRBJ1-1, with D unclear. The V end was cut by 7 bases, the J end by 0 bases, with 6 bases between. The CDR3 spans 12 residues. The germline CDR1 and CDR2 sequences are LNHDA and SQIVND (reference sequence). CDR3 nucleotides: TGTGCCAGTACCGCTATGAACACTGAAGCTTTCTTT. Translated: CASTAMNTEAFF.

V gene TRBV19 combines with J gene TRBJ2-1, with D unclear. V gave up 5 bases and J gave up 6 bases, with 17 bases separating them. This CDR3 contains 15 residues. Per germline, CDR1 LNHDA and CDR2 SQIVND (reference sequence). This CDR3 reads CASSFVPISGNEQFF. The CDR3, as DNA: TGTGCCAGTAGTTTCGTTCCCATTTCTGGCAATGAGCAGTTCTTC. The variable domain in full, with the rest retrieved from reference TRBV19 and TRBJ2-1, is DGGITQSPKYLFRKEGQNVTLSCEQNLNHDAMYWYRQDPGQGLRLIYYSQIVNDFQKGDIAEGYSVSREKKESFPLTVTSAQKNPTAFYLCASSFVPISGNEQFFGPGTRLTVL.

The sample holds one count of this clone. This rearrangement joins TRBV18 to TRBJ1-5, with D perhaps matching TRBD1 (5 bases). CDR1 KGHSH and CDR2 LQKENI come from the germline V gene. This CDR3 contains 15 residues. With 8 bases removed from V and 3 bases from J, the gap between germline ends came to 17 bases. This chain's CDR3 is CASTTTGGNNQPQHF. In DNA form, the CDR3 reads TGTGCCAGCACCACAACCGGGGGGAACAATCAGCCCCAGCATTTT.

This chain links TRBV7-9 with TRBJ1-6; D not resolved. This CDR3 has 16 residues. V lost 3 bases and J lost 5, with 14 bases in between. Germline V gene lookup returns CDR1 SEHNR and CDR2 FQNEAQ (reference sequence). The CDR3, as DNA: TGTGCCAGCAGCTTTTTCACCCTACCTCATAATTCACCCCTCCACTTT. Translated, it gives CASSFFTLPHNSPLHF.

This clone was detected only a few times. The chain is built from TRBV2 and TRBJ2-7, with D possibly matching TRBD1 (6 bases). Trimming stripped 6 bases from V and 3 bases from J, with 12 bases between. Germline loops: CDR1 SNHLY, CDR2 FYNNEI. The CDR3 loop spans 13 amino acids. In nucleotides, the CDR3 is TGTGCCAGCAGCAGGGACACTGGCTACGAGCAGTACTTC. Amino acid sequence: CASSRDTGYEQYF.

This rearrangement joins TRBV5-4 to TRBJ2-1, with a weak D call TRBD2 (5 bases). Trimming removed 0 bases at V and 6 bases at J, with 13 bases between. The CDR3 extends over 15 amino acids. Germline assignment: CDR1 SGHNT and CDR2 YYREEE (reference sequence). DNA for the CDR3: TGTGCCAGCAGCTTGGACCCGGGATCGATCAATGAGCAGTTCTTC. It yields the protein CASSLDPGSINEQFF.

The CDR3 here is CASSLSLQGANQPQHF. DNA of the CDR3: TGTGCCAGCAGTTTATCTCTCCAGGGGGCTAATCAGCCCCAGCATTTT. V gene TRBV28 combines with J gene TRBJ1-5, with 8 bases matching TRBD1. Per the germline V gene, CDR1 is MDHEN and CDR2 is SYDVKM. The CDR3 sequence is 16 residues long. The J segment lost 4 bases and the V segment lost 1 base, leaving 6 bases of the junction unmatched.

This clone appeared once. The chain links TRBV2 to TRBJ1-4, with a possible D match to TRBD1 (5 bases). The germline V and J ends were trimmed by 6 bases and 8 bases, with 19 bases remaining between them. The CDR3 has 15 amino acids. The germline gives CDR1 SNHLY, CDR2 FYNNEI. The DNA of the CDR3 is TGTGCCAGCAGACCACTTGGGGGGGGAAGCGAAAAACTGTTTTTT. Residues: CASRPLGGGSEKLFF.

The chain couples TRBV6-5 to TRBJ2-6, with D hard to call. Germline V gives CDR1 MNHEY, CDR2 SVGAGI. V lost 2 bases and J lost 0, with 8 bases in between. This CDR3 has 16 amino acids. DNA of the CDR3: TGTGCCAGCAGTTACGGAAGGGACTCTGGGGCCAACGTCCTGACTTTC. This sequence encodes CASSYGRDSGANVLTF.

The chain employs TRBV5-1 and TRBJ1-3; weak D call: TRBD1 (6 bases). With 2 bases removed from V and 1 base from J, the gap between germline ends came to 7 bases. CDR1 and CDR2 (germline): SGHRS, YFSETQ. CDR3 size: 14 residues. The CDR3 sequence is CASSFDRSGNTIYF. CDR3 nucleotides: TGCGCCAGCAGCTTCGACAGGTCTGGAAACACCATATATTTT.

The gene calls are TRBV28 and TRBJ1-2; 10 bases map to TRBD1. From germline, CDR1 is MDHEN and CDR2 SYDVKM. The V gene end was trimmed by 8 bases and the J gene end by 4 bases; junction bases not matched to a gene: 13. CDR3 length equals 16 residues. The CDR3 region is CASLKLLGQGGYGYTF. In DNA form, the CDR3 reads TGTGCCAGCTTAAAGTTACTCGGACAGGGGGGCTATGGCTACACCTTC.

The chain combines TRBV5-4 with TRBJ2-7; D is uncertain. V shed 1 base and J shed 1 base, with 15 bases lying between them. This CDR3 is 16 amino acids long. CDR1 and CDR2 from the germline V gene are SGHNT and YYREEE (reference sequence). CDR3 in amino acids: CASSLSLGERSYEQYF. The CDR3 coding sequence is TGTGCCAGCAGCTTGAGCCTAGGAGAAAGGTCCTACGAGCAGTACTTC.

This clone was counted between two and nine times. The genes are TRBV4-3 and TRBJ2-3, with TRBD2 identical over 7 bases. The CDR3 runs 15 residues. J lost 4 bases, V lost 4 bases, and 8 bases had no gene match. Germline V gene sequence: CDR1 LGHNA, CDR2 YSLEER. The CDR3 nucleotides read TGCGCCAGCAGCCCTCGAGCGGGATGGGCAGATACGCAGTATTTT. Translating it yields CASSPRAGWADTQYF.

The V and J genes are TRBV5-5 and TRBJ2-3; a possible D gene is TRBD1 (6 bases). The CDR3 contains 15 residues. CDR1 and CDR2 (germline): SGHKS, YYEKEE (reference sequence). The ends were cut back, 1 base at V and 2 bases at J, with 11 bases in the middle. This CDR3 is CASSLFRGDTDTQYF. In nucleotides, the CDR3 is TGTGCCAGCAGCTTGTTCAGGGGAGACACAGATACGCAGTATTTT. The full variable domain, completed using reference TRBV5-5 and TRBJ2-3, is DAGVTQSPTHLIKTRGQQVTLRCSPISGHKSVSWYQQVLGQGPQFIFQYYEKEERGRGNFPDRFSARQFPNYSSELNVNALLLGDSALYLCASSLFRGDTDTQYFGPGTRLTVL.

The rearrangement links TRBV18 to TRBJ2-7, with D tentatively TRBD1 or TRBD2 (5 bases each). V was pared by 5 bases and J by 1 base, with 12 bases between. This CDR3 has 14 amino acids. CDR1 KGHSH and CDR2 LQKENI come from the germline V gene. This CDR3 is CASSFRDGSYEQYF. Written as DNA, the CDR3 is TGTGCCAGCTCATTCCGGGACGGATCCTACGAGCAGTACTTC.

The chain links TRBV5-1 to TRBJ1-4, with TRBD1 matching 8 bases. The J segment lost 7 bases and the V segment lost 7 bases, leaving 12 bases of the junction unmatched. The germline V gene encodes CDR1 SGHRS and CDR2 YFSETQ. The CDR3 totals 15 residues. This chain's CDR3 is CASARTGGMGEKLFF. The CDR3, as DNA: TGCGCCAGCGCCCGCACAGGGGGTATGGGTGAAAAACTGTTTTTT.

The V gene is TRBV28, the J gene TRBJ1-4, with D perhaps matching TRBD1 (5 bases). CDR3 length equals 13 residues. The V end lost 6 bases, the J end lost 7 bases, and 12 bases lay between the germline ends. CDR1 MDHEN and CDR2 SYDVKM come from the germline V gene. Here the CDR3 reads CASSGTHTEKLFF. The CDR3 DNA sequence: TGTGCCAGCAGCGGGACCCATACTGAAAAACTGTTTTTT. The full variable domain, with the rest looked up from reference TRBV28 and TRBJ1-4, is DVKVTQSSRYLVKRTGEKVFLECVQDMDHENMFWYRQDPGLGLRLIYFSYDVKMKEKGDIPEGYSVSREKKERFSLILESASTNQTSMYLCASSGTHTEKLFFGSGTQLSVL.

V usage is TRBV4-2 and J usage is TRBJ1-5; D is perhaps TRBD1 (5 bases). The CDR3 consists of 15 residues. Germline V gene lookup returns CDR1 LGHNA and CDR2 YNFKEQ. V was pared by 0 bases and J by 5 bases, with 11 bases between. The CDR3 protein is CASSQDVGRDQPQHF. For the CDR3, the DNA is TGTGCCAGCAGCCAAGATGTGGGACGGGATCAGCCCCAGCATTTT.

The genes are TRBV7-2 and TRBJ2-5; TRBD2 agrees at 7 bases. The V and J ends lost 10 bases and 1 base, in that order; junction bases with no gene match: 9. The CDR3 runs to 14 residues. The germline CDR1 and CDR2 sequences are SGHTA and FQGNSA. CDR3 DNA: TGTGCCACCCAAGGCGGGGGTACCCAAGAGACCCAGTACTTC. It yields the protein CATQGGGTQETQYF.

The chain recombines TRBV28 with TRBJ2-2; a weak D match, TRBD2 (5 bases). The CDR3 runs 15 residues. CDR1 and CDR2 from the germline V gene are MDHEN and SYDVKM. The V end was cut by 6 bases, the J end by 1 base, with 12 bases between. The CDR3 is CASSTTGKNTGELFF. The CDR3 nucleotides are TGTGCCAGCAGCACAACCGGGAAGAACACCGGGGAGCTGTTTTTT.

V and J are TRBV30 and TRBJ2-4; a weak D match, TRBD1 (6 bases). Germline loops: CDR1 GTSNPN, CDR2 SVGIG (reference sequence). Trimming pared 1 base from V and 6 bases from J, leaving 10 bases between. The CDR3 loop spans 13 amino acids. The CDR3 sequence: CAWSARGINIQYF. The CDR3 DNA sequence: TGTGCCTGGAGTGCAAGGGGGATAAACATTCAGTACTTC.

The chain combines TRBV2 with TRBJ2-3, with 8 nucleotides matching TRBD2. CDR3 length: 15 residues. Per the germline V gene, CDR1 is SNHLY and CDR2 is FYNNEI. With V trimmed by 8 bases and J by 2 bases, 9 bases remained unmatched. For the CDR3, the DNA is TGTGCCAGCTCTACGCCGCGGGGGGACACAGATACGCAGTATTTT. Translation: CASSTPRGDTDTQYF. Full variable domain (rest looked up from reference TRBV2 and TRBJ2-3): EPEVTQTPSHQVTQMGQEVILRCVPISNHLYFYWYRQILGQKVEFLVSFYNNEISEKSEIFDDQFSVERPDGSNFTLKIRSTKLEDSAMYFCASSTPRGDTDTQYFGPGTRLTVL.

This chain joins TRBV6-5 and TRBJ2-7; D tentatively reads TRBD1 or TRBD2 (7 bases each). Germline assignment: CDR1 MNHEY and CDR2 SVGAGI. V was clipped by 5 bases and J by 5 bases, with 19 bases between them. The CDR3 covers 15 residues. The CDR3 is CASSPQGGSAHEQYF. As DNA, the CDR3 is TGTGCCAGCAGTCCCCAGGGGGGGAGCGCCCACGAGCAGTACTTC.

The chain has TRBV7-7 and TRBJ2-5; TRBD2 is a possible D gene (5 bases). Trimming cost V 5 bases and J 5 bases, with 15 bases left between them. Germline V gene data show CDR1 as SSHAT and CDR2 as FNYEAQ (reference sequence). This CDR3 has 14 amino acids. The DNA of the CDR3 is TGTGCCAGCAGCAGCCTCGGGGTTCGGGAGACCCAGTACTTC. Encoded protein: CASSSLGVRETQYF.

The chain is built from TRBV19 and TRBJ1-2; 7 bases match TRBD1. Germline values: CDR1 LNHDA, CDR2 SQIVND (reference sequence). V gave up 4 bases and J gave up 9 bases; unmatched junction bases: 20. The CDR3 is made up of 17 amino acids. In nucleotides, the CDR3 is TGTGCCAGTAGTAGCACCTCCGCCAAAGCAGGGGGGCCAAGCTACACCTTC. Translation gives CASSSTSAKAGGPSYTF. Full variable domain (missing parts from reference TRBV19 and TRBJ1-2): DGGITQSPKYLFRKEGQNVTLSCEQNLNHDAMYWYRQDPGQGLRLIYYSQIVNDFQKGDIAEGYSVSREKKESFPLTVTSAQKNPTAFYLCASSSTSAKAGGPSYTFGSGTRLTVV.

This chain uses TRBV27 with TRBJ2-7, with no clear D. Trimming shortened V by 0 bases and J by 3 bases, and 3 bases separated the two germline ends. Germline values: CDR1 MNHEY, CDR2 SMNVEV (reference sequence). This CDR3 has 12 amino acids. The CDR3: CASSLSVYEQYF. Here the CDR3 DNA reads TGTGCCAGCAGTTTATCGGTCTACGAGCAGTACTTC.

CDR3: CASSKYDRVHGYTF. CDR3 sequence (DNA): TGTGCCAGCAGCAAATATGACAGGGTCCATGGCTACACCTTC. This chain joins TRBV21-1 and TRBJ1-2; the listed D gene, TRBD1, was not tested against the DNA. TRBV21-1 is described as a pseudogene. This CDR3 has 14 amino acids.

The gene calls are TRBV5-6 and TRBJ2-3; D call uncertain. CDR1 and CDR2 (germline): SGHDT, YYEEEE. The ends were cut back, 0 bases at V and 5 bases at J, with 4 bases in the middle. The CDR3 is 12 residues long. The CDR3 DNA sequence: TGTGCCAGCAGCTTGGTCGGAGATACGCAGTATTTT. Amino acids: CASSLVGDTQYF. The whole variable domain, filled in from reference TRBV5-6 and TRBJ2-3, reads DAGVTQSPTHLIKTRGQQVTLRCSPKSGHDTVSWYQQALGQGPQFIFQYYEEEERQRGNFPDRFSGHQFPNYSSELNVNALLLGDSALYLCASSLVGDTQYFGPGTRLTVL.